Following are 32 T cell receptor beta chains from one sample sequenced in a study of OX40 agonist ivuxolimab in advanced cancers. Library preparation employed the immunoSEQ multiplex PCR assay. This immuneACCESS table, as held by TCRdb, lists in-frame sequences with V and J called but not all clones. Of the missing ones, under half trace to an unresolved V gene in checked studies; the others have no known cause. The sample yields tens of thousands of clones; 75% to 90% were counted once. The top ten clones comprise around a quarter of the sample. Source: CD4+ or CD8+ T cells sorted from blood, taken in a trial of the OX40 agonist ivuxolimab. The receptors derive from an adult with an advanced solid tumor such as melanoma, head and neck, liver or kidney cancer.

This clone was observed a handful of times. This sequence joins TRBV5-1 and TRBJ1-1, with D perhaps TRBD1 (6 bases). The CDR3 totals 14 residues. The germline V gene encodes CDR1 SGHRS and CDR2 YFSETQ. Trimming took 5 bases from V and 0 from J, leaving 11 bases between them. The CDR3 protein is CASSLWDMNTEAFF. CDR3 nucleotide sequence: TGCGCCAGCAGTCTCTGGGACATGAACACTGAAGCTTTCTTT.

V and J are TRBV7-9 and TRBJ2-1; the match to TRBD2 covers 11 bases. Germline loops: CDR1 SEHNR, CDR2 FQNEAQ (reference sequence). V dropped 4 bases and J dropped 7; count of bases not matched to a gene: 6. This CDR3 has 15 amino acids. CDR3 nucleotides: TGTGCCAGCAGCTCACTAGCGGGAGTTGGGAATGAGCAGTTCTTC. Amino acids: CASSSLAGVGNEQFF. Combining the CDR3 with reference TRBV7-9 and TRBJ2-1 gives the whole variable domain DTGVSQNPRHKITKRGQNVTFRCDPISEHNRLYWYRQTLGQGPEFLTYFQNEAQLEKSRLLSDRFSAERPKGSFSTLEIQRTEQGDSAMYLCASSSLAGVGNEQFFGPGTRLTVL.

V is TRBV9 and J is TRBJ2-7; TRBD2 matches at 11 bases. The trim removed 1 base at V and 4 bases at J, leaving 4 bases unmatched. Germline loops: CDR1 SGDLS, CDR2 YYNGEE. CDR3 size: 15 residues. The CDR3 loop is CASSVWASGRYEQYF. The CDR3 nucleotides are TGTGCCAGCAGCGTATGGGCTAGCGGGAGGTACGAGCAGTACTTC.

V and J are TRBV30 and TRBJ1-2; weak D call: TRBD1 (5 bases). The V gene's germline CDR1 is GTSNPN and CDR2 SVGIG (reference sequence). CDR3 length equals 12 residues. Trimming shortened V by 1 base and J by 9 bases, and 12 bases separated the two germline ends. CDR3 amino acids: CAWSGDGGSYTF. The CDR3 region has the DNA TGTGCCTGGAGTGGAGACGGGGGAAGCTACACCTTC.

The J gene is TRBJ2-3, the V gene TRBV28; unclear D gene. The CDR3 extends over 15 amino acids. Germline-derived CDR1 and CDR2 are MDHEN and SYDVKM. The V gene lost 2 bases and the J gene lost 3 bases, with 12 bases spanning the gap. CDR3 sequence: CASSLNPGKTDTQYF. The DNA of the CDR3 is TGTGCCAGCAGTTTAAACCCTGGGAAAACAGATACGCAGTATTTT.

The J gene is TRBJ2-3, the V gene TRBV9, with D possibly matching TRBD2 (5 bases). The V gene's germline CDR1 is SGDLS and CDR2 YYNGEE. Trimming stripped 0 bases from V and 5 bases from J, with 7 bases between. The CDR3 covers 13 residues. CDR3 sequence (DNA): TGTGCCAGCAGCGTAGTGGCGGGAGATACGCAGTATTTT. Its translation is CASSVVAGDTQYF.

The gene calls are TRBV7-9 and TRBJ2-5; D unclear. The CDR3 covers 14 residues. V dropped 3 bases and J dropped 5 bases, with 13 bases sitting between them. Germline V gene data show CDR1 as SEHNR and CDR2 as FQNEAQ (reference sequence). CDR3 bases: TGTGCCAGCAGCTTGAACCAGCTTGGGGAGACCCAGTACTTC. Translated: CASSLNQLGETQYF.

The chain recombines TRBV4-1 with TRBJ1-4; D is unresolved. This CDR3 is 15 amino acids long. From germline, CDR1 is MGHRA and CDR2 YSYEKL. Trimming removed 0 bases from V and 7 bases from J, with 12 bases in between. The CDR3 region has the DNA TGCGCCAGCAGCCAAGAAGAGCAGGTTGGTGAAAAACTGTTTTTT. Encoded protein: CASSQEEQVGEKLFF.

The chain employs TRBV11-3 and TRBJ2-5; 8 bases agree with TRBD1. The germline V gene has CDR1 SGHNT and CDR2 YENEEA. Trimming cost V 5 bases and J 2 bases; bases outside gene matches: 10. This CDR3 is 16 amino acids long. CDR3 sequence reads: CASSDTGTGEQETQYF. The CDR3, as DNA: TGTGCCAGCAGCGATACCGGGACAGGCGAACAAGAGACCCAGTACTTC.

The V call is TRBV29-1, the J call TRBJ2-2; the D gene is possibly TRBD2 (6 bases). Germline loops: CDR1 SQVTM, CDR2 ANQGSEA. The CDR3 length is 12 residues. V gave up 6 bases and J gave up 8 bases, with 13 bases separating them. The CDR3 here is CSVQGGTGELFF. The CDR3 DNA reads as TGCAGCGTCCAGGGAGGAACTGGGGAGCTGTTTTTT.

This clone has just one count. The J gene is TRBJ2-1, the V gene TRBV10-1; 7 bases are shared with TRBD1. J was trimmed by 2 bases and V by 6 bases; bases with no gene match: 7. The length of the CDR3 is 15 residues. Germline V CDR1 and CDR2: WNHNN, SYGVQD (reference sequence). The CDR3 sequence: CASSETGFPYNEQFF. The CDR3 DNA reads TGCGCCAGCAGCGAGACAGGGTTCCCCTACAATGAGCAGTTCTTC.

This chain links TRBV7-6 with TRBJ1-4; no definite D call. This CDR3 contains 18 residues. CDR1 and CDR2 (germline): SGHVS, FNYEAQ. Trimming left V 0 bases short and J 8 bases short, with 22 bases between. CDR3 in amino acids: CASSLASFPGDLGEKLFF. As DNA, the CDR3 is TGTGCCAGCAGCTTAGCGTCGTTCCCAGGCGATCTTGGGGAAAAACTGTTTTTT.

The chain combines TRBV10-2 with TRBJ2-6, with 10 nucleotides matching TRBD2. After removal of 3 bases from V and 1 base from J, the junction contained 6 bases not matched to a gene. This CDR3 is built from 18 residues. The germline CDR1 and CDR2 sequences are WSHSY and SAAADI. CDR3 sequence: CASSDSSGSSSGANVLTF. CDR3 in DNA: TGCGCCAGCAGTGATTCTAGCGGGAGTAGTTCTGGGGCCAACGTCCTGACTTTC.

This chain joins TRBV4-2 and TRBJ2-2; D possibly corresponds to TRBD1 (6 bases). Per the germline V gene, CDR1 is LGHNA and CDR2 is YNFKEQ. The CDR3 totals 15 residues. The V end lost 4 bases, the J end lost 1 base, and 10 bases lay between the germline ends. The CDR3 nucleotides read TGTGCCAGCAGCCGAAGAGGGGGGAACACCGGGGAGCTGTTTTTT. Translation: CASSRRGGNTGELFF.

In this sample, this clone turned up once. The CDR3 nucleotides read TGCGCCAGCAGCCAAGAAGGTGGGAGACAGGGGATGAAAGAGACCCAGTACTTC. Translation gives CASSQEGGRQGMKETQYF. The chain uses TRBV4-3 and TRBJ2-5; the match to TRBD1 covers 8 bases. The germline CDR1 and CDR2 sequences are LGHNA and YSLEER. V was clipped by 0 bases and J by 3 bases; unmatched bases: 12. The length of the CDR3 is 18 residues.

V is TRBV4-1 and J is TRBJ1-5, with D possibly matching TRBD1 (5 bases). The CDR3 contains 15 residues. Germline loops: CDR1 MGHRA, CDR2 YSYEKL. Trimming shortened V by 0 bases and J by 5 bases, and 11 bases separated the two germline ends. CDR3 residues: CASSQEGRGDQPQHF. DNA of the CDR3: TGCGCCAGCAGCCAAGAAGGAAGGGGTGATCAGCCCCAGCATTTT.

This chain uses TRBV14 with TRBJ2-7; 7 bases line up with TRBD1. CDR1 is SGHDN, CDR2 FVKESK, per germline. The CDR3 contains 13 residues. V gave up 5 bases and J gave up 4 bases; unmatched junction bases: 5. CDR3 protein: CASSTGAGYEQYF. As DNA, the CDR3 is TGTGCCAGCAGCACAGGGGCTGGTTACGAGCAGTACTTC.

The V gene is TRBV18, the J gene TRBJ2-1; D unclear. Between the trimmed V and J ends, which lost 0 bases and 9 bases, there was a span of 9 bases. This CDR3 contains 13 residues. Germline V lookup: CDR1 KGHSH, CDR2 LQKENI. The CDR3 DNA sequence: TGTGCCAGCTCACCACCGCTGACGGGTGAGCAGTTCTTC. Encoded protein: CASSPPLTGEQFF. Supplemented by reference TRBV18 and TRBJ2-1, the full variable domain reads NAGVMQNPRHLVRRRGQEARLRCSPMKGHSHVYWYRQLPEEGLKFMVYLQKENIIDESGMPKERFSAEFPKEGPSILRIQQVVRGDSAAYFCASSPPLTGEQFFGPGTRLTVL.

The chain couples TRBV4-1 to TRBJ2-1; the match to TRBD2 covers 8 bases. J gave up 1 base and V 4 bases, and 3 bases lay outside the gene matches. Per the germline V gene, CDR1 is MGHRA and CDR2 is YSYEKL. The CDR3 is 15 residues long. CDR3 in amino acids: CASSPTSGSYNEQFF. The CDR3 coding sequence is TGCGCCAGCAGCCCCACTAGCGGTTCCTACAATGAGCAGTTCTTC.

The CDR3 nucleotides read TGCGCCAGCAGCACGGCACAGGGTGGCAGCTACGAGCAGTACTTC. Translating gives CASSTAQGGSYEQYF. This sequence joins TRBV5-1 and TRBJ2-7; tentative D call: TRBD1 (6 bases). The V and J ends lost 4 bases and 3 bases respectively, with 17 bases between them. The CDR3 spans 15 residues. Germline V lookup: CDR1 SGHRS, CDR2 YFSETQ.

The chain employs TRBV30 and TRBJ1-6; D may be TRBD1 (5 bases). V lost 2 bases and J 7 bases, leaving 9 bases between the germline ends. The germline gives CDR1 GTSNPN, CDR2 SVGIG (reference sequence). The CDR3 loop spans 13 amino acids. CDR3 protein: CAWSLGANSPLHF. The CDR3 DNA is TGTGCCTGGAGTCTAGGGGCAAATTCACCCCTCCACTTT.

The gene calls are TRBV6-1 and TRBJ2-1; tentative D call: TRBD2 (6 bases). Germline values: CDR1 MNHNS, CDR2 SASEGT. There are 13 residues in the CDR3. The V end was cut by 10 bases, the J end by 5 bases, with 15 bases between. The CDR3: CATRGITDNEQFF. In DNA, the CDR3 is TGTGCCACCCGGGGGATTACAGACAATGAGCAGTTCTTC.

CDR3 DNA sequence: TGTGCCAGCAGTGAGCAGGGTTGGTACACTGAAGCTTTCTTT. Protein: CASSEQGWYTEAFF. The chain has TRBV6-5 and TRBJ1-1, with a weak D call TRBD1 (5 bases). Trimming removed 5 bases at V and 3 bases at J, with 13 bases between. The CDR3 covers 14 residues. The germline V gene encodes CDR1 MNHEY and CDR2 SVGAGI.

The chain recombines TRBV27 with TRBJ2-2; no definite D call. Trimming pared 2 bases from V and 13 bases from J, leaving 17 bases between. CDR1 and CDR2 (germline): MNHEY, SMNVEV (reference sequence). The CDR3 extends over 14 amino acids. CDR3 protein: CASSLRAGRPGLFF. The CDR3 DNA is TGTGCCAGCAGTTTAAGGGCAGGACGACCGGGGCTGTTTTTT.

The V call is TRBV5-1, the J call TRBJ1-1; 9 bases agree with TRBD1. CDR1 is SGHRS and CDR2 is YFSETQ in the germline V gene. This CDR3 is built from 15 residues. With 0 bases clipped from V and 1 base from J, the junction kept 1 base outside the gene matches. CDR3 in amino acids: CASSLGDRENTEAFF. The CDR3 bases are TGCGCCAGCAGCTTGGGGGACAGGGAGAACACTGAAGCTTTCTTT.

The chain carries TRBV28 and TRBJ1-1; no reliable D call. V was cut by 2 bases and J by 5 bases, with 12 bases left in between. The CDR3 loop spans 14 amino acids. Per the germline V gene, CDR1 is MDHEN and CDR2 is SYDVKM. The CDR3: CASSLDKPLTEAFF. The CDR3 region has the DNA TGTGCCAGCAGTTTAGACAAGCCTTTGACTGAAGCTTTCTTT.

This clone is medium-sized within its sample. V and J are TRBV29-1 and TRBJ2-1, with TRBD2 identical over 11 bases. Germline V lookup: CDR1 SQVTM, CDR2 ANQGSEA. The CDR3 consists of 15 residues. V gave up 3 bases and J gave up 9 bases; unmatched junction bases: 10. The CDR3 nucleotides read TGCAGCGTTGATACTAGCGGGAGTTTCGTTGTTGAGCAGTTCTTC. Protein: CSVDTSGSFVVEQFF.

The V call is TRBV6-1, the J call TRBJ1-2; D possibly corresponds to TRBD1 (5 bases). Trimming took 6 bases from V and 3 from J, leaving 11 bases between them. The length of the CDR3 is 13 residues. Germline CDR1 reads MNHNS; CDR2 reads SASEGT. The CDR3 DNA reads as TGTGCCAGCAGGCTGGTAGGGGACTATGGCTACACCTTC. Translation gives CASRLVGDYGYTF.

The chain recombines TRBV9 with TRBJ2-3; 7 bases map to TRBD2. The germline gives CDR1 SGDLS, CDR2 YYNGEE. J lost 2 bases, V lost 3 bases, and 3 bases had no gene match. The CDR3 is 14 amino acids. This chain's CDR3 is CASSGGGSTDTQYF. The CDR3 DNA reads as TGTGCCAGCAGCGGCGGGGGTTCCACAGATACGCAGTATTTT. Looking up the rest from reference TRBV9 and TRBJ2-3 gives the full variable domain: DSGVTQTPKHLITATGQRVTLRCSPRSGDLSVYWYQQSLDQGLQFLIQYYNGEERAKGNILERFSAQQFPDLHSELNLSSLELGDSALYFCASSGGGSTDTQYFGPGTRLTVL.

This CDR3 reads CASSEGLANTGELFF. The CDR3 region has the DNA TGTGCCAGCAGTGAGGGACTAGCGAACACCGGGGAGCTGTTTTTT. The gene calls are TRBV6-4 and TRBJ2-2; TRBD2 agrees at 8 bases. The CDR3 loop spans 15 amino acids. Trimming took 3 bases from V and 0 from J; bases not matched to a gene: 0. The germline V gene encodes CDR1 MRHNA and CDR2 SNTAGT.

The V and J genes are TRBV30 and TRBJ2-1; tentatively, D is TRBD1 (8 bases). Germline assignment: CDR1 GTSNPN and CDR2 SVGIG (reference sequence). Trimming took off 3 bases at V and 5 bases at J, with 17 bases between the two ends. The CDR3 totals 15 residues. The CDR3 sequence is CAWSRGLAENNEQFF. The DNA of the CDR3 is TGTGCCTGGAGCAGGGGGCTAGCGGAAAACAATGAGCAGTTCTTC.

The chain recombines TRBV4-3 with TRBJ2-3; the match to TRBD2 covers 12 bases. This CDR3 is 17 amino acids long. Germline CDR1 and CDR2: LGHNA and YSLEER. The J segment lost 6 bases and the V segment lost 0 bases, leaving 7 bases of the junction unmatched. CDR3 bases: TGCGCCAGCAGCCAAGACGGACTAGCGGGAAAAGGGGATACGCAGTATTTT. Translation gives CASSQDGLAGKGDTQYF.